These T cell receptor beta chains were read from a single sample in a study of cytomegalovirus exposure and HLA in healthy donors. Here immunoSEQ multiplex PCR was the method, and the copy in TCRdb shows in-frame clones only, minus some. Of approximately 130,000 clones in the sample, 80% to 90% were seen once. The specimen sequenced was PBMCs. These receptors were taken from a woman in her twenties or thirties in good health and CMV-seronegative. The CDR3 runs from the conserved cysteine through the conserved F or W. A D gene is named only where the DNA matches it firmly. Some rows mark clone size as missing; the rest say once, few, many or name a class of expanded clone.

-,TRBV4-2,TRBD2,TRBJ2-7,CASSQESSGGAYEQYF,TGTGCCAGCAGCCAAGAAAGTAGCGGGGGTGCCTACGAGCAGTACTTC
-,TRBV27,TRBD2,TRBJ2-7,CASSLWLAGGYEQYF,TGTGCCAGCAGTTTATGGTTAGCGGGAGGCTACGAGCAGTACTTC
once,TRBV7-9,-,TRBJ2-3,CASSRESTDTQYF,TGTGCCAGCAGCAGAGAAAGCACAGATACGCAGTATTTT
-,TRBV4-1,TRBD1,TRBJ2-5,CASSRWGQGGFETQYF,TGCGCCAGCAGTCGTTGGGGACAGGGGGGTTTCGAGACCCAGTACTTC
-,TRBV4-1,TRBD2,TRBJ2-1,CASSQEASGRARFF,TGCGCCAGCAGCCAAGAGGCTAGCGGGAGGGCTAGGTTCTTC
-,TRBV18,-,TRBJ2-7,CASSQTGLYEQYF,TGTGCCAGCTCACAAACAGGGCTCTACGAGCAGTACTTC
-,TRBV5-1,-,TRBJ1-1,CASSPPQAGGTMNTEAFF,TGCGCCAGCAGCCCTCCTCAAGCGGGGGGGACCATGAACACTGAAGCTTTCTTT
-,TRBV28,-,TRBJ2-1,CASTKWGNSNEQFF,TGTGCCAGCACCAAATGGGGCAACAGCAATGAGCAGTTCTTC
-,TRBV4-3,TRBD2,TRBJ2-2,CASSQGGGRNTGELFF,TGCGCCAGCAGCCAAGGCGGCGGGAGAAATACCGGGGAGCTGTTTTTT
-,TRBV7-9,-,TRBJ1-5,CSSSLSSRGGNGQPQHF,TGTTCCAGCAGCTTATCTTCGCGGGGGGGAAACGGTCAGCCCCAGCATTTT
-,TRBV7-9,-,TRBJ2-1,CASSLLATYNEQFF,TGTGCCAGCAGCTTACTAGCCACTTACAATGAGCAGTTCTTC
once,TRBV27,TRBD1,TRBJ2-7,CASSLLGQGVIEQYF,TGTGCCAGCAGTTTATTAGGGCAGGGGGTAATCGAGCAGTACTTC
-,TRBV19,-,TRBJ2-3,CASSSISGTDTQYF,TGTGCCAGTAGTTCGATTAGCGGCACAGATACGCAGTATTTT
-,TRBV6-1,TRBD1,TRBJ1-6,CASSQDRVPYYNSPLHF,TGTGCCAGCAGTCAAGACAGGGTGCCCTACTATAATTCACCCCTCCACTTT
-,TRBV5-1,-,TRBJ1-2,CASSLDRVRGYTF,TGCGCCAGCAGCTTGGATCGGGTACGTGGCTACACCTTC
-,TRBV2,-,TRBJ1-1,CATGRGGEAFF,TGTGCCACCGGACGGGGGGGTGAAGCTTTCTTT
-,TRBV10-2,TRBD2,TRBJ2-1,CASSGAGTRESSEQFF,TGCGCCAGCAGCGGAGCCGGGACGCGGGAGTCGAGCGAGCAGTTCTTC
-,TRBV13,TRBD2,TRBJ2-1,CASSLVPGGYNEQFF,TGTGCCAGCAGCTTAGTCCCGGGGGGCTACAATGAGCAGTTCTTC
-,TRBV7-9,TRBD1,TRBJ1-1,CASTLTGGNTEAFF,TGTGCCAGCACCTTAACAGGGGGGAACACTGAAGCTTTCTTT
-,TRBV9,-,TRBJ2-2,CASSVAARTNTGELSF,TGTGCCAGCAGCGTAGCCGCCAGGACGAACACCGGGGAGCTGTCTTTT